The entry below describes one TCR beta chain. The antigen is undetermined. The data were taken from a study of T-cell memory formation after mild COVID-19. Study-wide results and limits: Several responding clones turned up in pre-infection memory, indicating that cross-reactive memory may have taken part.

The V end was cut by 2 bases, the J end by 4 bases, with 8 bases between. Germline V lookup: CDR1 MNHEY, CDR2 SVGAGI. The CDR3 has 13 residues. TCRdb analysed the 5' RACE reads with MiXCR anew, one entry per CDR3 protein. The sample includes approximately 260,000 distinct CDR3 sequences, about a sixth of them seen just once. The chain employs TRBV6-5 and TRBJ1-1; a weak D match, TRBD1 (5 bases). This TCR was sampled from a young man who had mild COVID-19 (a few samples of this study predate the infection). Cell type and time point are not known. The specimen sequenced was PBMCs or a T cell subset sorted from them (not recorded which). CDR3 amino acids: CASSYLDSTEAFF. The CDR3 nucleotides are TGTGCCAGCAGTTACCTCGACAGCACTGAAGCTTTCTTT.